This TCR beta chain was recovered during a study of shared clonotypes between healthy human individuals. The overall study: Each donor had three CD4 naive, three CD4 memory, two CD8 naive and one CD8 memory plate. Study-wide points: Researchers sampled only blood; tissue repertoires likely differ.

This CDR3 has 17 amino acids. Losses at the gene ends were 3 bases for V and 6 bases for J; bases not matched to a gene: 14. Germline CDR1 and CDR2: MDHEN and SYDVKM. Turning to this clone: The antigen is not known.

Sorted-subset replicate PCR reactions contained 200 ng DNA, corresponding to about 30,000 T cell genomes. Assay: immunoSEQ multiplex PCR; the TCRdb copy retains only in-frame clones and omits some. The data contain roughly 2,500,000 clones, approximately 93% of them singletons. Sequenced sample: naive CD4+ T cells from PBMCs. Subset noted: CD45RA+ positively selected. This clonotype originated in a man aged 18 to 30 in good health. Some clones in this sample may be carry-over from other donors' samples. This chain joins TRBV28 and TRBJ1-5, with 7 nucleotides matching TRBD1. In nucleotides, the CDR3 is TGTGCCAGCAGTTTGGTGGGAGGGGGCGTTTTTCGTCAGCCCCAGCATTTT. Encoded protein: CASSLVGGGVFRQPQHF.